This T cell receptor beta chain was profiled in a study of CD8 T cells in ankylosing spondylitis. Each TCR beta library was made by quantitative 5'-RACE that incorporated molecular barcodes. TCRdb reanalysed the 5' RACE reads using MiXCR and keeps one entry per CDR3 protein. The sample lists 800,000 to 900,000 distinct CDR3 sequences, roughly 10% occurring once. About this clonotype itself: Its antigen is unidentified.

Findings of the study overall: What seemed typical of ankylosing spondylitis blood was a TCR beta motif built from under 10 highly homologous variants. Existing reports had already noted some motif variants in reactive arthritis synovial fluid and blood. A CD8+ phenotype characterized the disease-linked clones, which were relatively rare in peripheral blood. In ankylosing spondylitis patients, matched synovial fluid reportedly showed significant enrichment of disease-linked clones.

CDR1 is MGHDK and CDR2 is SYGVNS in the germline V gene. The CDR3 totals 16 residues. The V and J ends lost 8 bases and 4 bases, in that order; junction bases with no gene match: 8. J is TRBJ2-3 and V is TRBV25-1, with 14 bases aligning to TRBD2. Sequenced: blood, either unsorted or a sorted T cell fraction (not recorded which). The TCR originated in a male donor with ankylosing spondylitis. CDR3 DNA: TGTGCCAGCGCCGACGGGACTAGCGGGAGCTCAGATACGCAGTATTTT. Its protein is CASADGTSGSSDTQYF.